This T cell receptor (beta chain) was retrieved from a study of PD-1 blockade in mismatch repair-deficient tumors. Overall study context: All were previously treated, progressing patients with around eleven mismatch repair-deficient cancer types. Study findings and constraints: After pembrolizumab, tumor-resident clones rose rapidly, then generally contracted before radiologic responses.

CDR1 SEHNR and CDR2 FQNEAQ come from the germline V gene (reference sequence). The trim removed 4 bases at V and 4 bases at J, leaving 6 bases unmatched. This CDR3 spans 16 amino acids. This clone has a handful of counts. Its target is unknown. PCR or immunohistochemistry showed mismatch repair deficiency in every enrolled patient. TCRdb keeps only in-frame clones here, not all; method: immunoSEQ multiplex PCR. The sample records 100,000 or so clones, 82% being singletons. The chain employs TRBV7-9 and TRBJ2-2, with TRBD2 identical over 10 bases. This clonotype was obtained from an adult with mismatch repair-deficient cancer. This specimen consisted of peripheral blood, obtained approximately 35 weeks after starting pembrolizumab. CDR3 loop: CASSSPIAGGTGELFF. In DNA, the CDR3 is TGTGCCAGCAGCTCTCCGATAGCGGGAGGCACCGGGGAGCTGTTTTTT.